Shown below are 6 T cell receptor beta chains from a single sample sequenced in a study of shared clonotypes between healthy human individuals. As defined, naive CD8 cells were CD45RO-negative and positively selected for CCR7, with terminally differentiated effector memory CD45RA+ cells excluded. Produced via immunoSEQ multiplex PCR; TCRdb's table is partial and in-frame only. The data show around 2,000,000 clones, with about 95% seen just once and 0.9% to 1.4% held by the top ten. The specimen sequenced was naive CD8+ T cells sorted from blood. These TCRs come from a man between 18 and 35 years old in good health.

This chain uses TRBV4-1 with TRBJ2-7; D call uncertain. This CDR3 region has 13 residues. V was cut by 4 bases and J by 3 bases, with 10 bases left in between. The germline gives CDR1 MGHRA, CDR2 YSYEKL. CDR3 amino acids: CASSPALGYEQYF. As DNA, the CDR3 is TGCGCCAGCAGCCCAGCATTAGGCTACGAGCAGTACTTC.

The chain joins TRBV7-2 to TRBJ2-7; unclear D gene. Germline V gene lookup returns CDR1 SGHTA and CDR2 FQGNSA. The CDR3 is made up of 13 amino acids. Deletions cut 5 bases from V and 2 bases from J, with 10 bases between. CDR3 region: CASSPPLTYEQYF. CDR3 DNA sequence: TGTGCCAGCAGCCCCCCCCTGACCTACGAGCAGTACTTC.

V and J are TRBV27 and TRBJ1-1; D gene uncertain. The germline gives CDR1 MNHEY, CDR2 SMNVEV (reference sequence). This CDR3 has 13 amino acids. Trimming took off 8 bases at V and 6 bases at J, with 16 bases between the two ends. The CDR3 region has the DNA TGTGCCAGCGCGCCCATTGGGCCCGCTGAAGCTTTCTTT. It translates to CASAPIGPAEAFF.

About this clone: The sample contains more than one DNA sequence encoding this CDR3. The rearrangement links TRBV13 to TRBJ2-7; a possible D gene is TRBD2 (5 bases). Trimming removed 3 bases from V and 4 bases from J, with 13 bases in between. Germline CDR1 is PRHDT and CDR2 is FYEKMQ (reference sequence). The length of the CDR3 is 14 residues. In DNA, the CDR3 is TGTGCCAGCAGCTTGGGTGGGAGCCGGTACGAGCAGTACTTC. Encoded protein: CASSLGGSRYEQYF. Complete variable domain (other parts from reference TRBV13 and TRBJ2-7): AAGVIQSPRHLIKEKRETATLKCYPIPRHDTVYWYQQGPGQDPQFLISFYEKMQSDKGSIPDRFSAQQFSDYHSELNMSSLELGDSALYFCASSLGGSRYEQYFGPGTRLTVT.

V and J are TRBV7-2 and TRBJ2-7; TRBD2 matches 11 bases. This CDR3 comprises 16 residues. The V gene's germline CDR1 is SGHTA and CDR2 FQGNSA. V was pared by 1 base and J by 5 bases, with 7 bases of the junction left unmatched. The CDR3 sequence: CASSLDTSGRGDEQYF. For the CDR3, the DNA is TGTGCCAGCAGCTTAGATACTAGCGGGAGAGGGGACGAGCAGTACTTC.

Worth noting for this clone: The same CDR3 arises from other DNA sequences in this sample as well. The chain's CDR3 is CASSYASSYEQYF. CDR3 nucleotides: TGTGCCAGCAGTTACGCCAGCTCCTACGAGCAGTACTTC. The chain combines TRBV6-5 with TRBJ2-7; the D is unclear. Germline assignment: CDR1 MNHEY and CDR2 SVGAGI. The CDR3 covers 13 residues. V shed 2 bases and J shed 0 bases, with 5 bases lying between them.